Each of the 2 T cell receptor beta chains below was sequenced from the same sample in a study of radiation and T cells in renal cell carcinoma. Measured with immunoSEQ multiplex PCR; TCRdb has only the in-frame clones, and not every one. The table has around 130,000 clones, approximately 90% seen once. As to time point: blood 2 weeks post-SBRT. As to treatment: 15 Gy SBRT to primary tumor, nephrectomy 4 weeks later. The sample was blood, taken from a patient whose treatment included radiotherapy and nephrectomy. The receptors were gathered from a woman in her 70s with renal cell carcinoma.

This clone was observed a handful of times. The chain employs TRBV5-1 and TRBJ1-1; D is uncertain. CDR1 SGHRS and CDR2 YFSETQ come from the germline V gene. Trimming removed 6 bases at V and 0 bases at J, with 9 bases between. This CDR3 is 13 amino acids long. The chain's CDR3 is CASNSDLNTEAFF. The CDR3 DNA follows: TGCGCCAGCAATTCGGACTTGAACACTGAAGCTTTCTTT.

The chain couples TRBV5-4 to TRBJ2-5; no clear D. V was shortened by 1 base and J by 6 bases, with 7 bases between the two germline ends. Germline assignment: CDR1 SGHNT and CDR2 YYREEE (reference sequence). The CDR3 runs to 12 residues. The chain's CDR3 is CASSLREKTQYF. The DNA of the CDR3 is TGTGCCAGCAGCTTGAGGGAAAAGACCCAGTACTTC.